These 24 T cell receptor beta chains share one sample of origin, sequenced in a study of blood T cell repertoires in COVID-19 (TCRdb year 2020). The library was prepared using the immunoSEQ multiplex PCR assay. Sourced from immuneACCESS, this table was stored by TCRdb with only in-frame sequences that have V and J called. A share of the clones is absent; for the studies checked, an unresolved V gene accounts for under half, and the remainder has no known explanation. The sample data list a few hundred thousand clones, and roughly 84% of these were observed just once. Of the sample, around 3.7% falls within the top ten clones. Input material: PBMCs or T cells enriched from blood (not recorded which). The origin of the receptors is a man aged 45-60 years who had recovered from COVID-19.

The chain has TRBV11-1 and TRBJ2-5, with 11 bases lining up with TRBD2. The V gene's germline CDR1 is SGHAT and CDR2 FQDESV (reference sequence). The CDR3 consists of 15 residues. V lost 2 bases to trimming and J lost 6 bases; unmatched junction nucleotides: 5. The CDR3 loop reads CASSLIAGGQKTQYF. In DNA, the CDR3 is TGTGCCAGCAGCTTAATAGCGGGGGGGCAGAAGACCCAGTACTTC.

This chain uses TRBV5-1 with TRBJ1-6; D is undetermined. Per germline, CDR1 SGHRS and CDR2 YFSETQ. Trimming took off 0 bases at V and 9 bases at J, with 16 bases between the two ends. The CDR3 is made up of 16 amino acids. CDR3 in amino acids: CASSLELRQAGSPLHF. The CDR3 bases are TGCGCCAGCAGCTTGGAATTGCGGCAGGCGGGTTCACCCCTCCACTTT.

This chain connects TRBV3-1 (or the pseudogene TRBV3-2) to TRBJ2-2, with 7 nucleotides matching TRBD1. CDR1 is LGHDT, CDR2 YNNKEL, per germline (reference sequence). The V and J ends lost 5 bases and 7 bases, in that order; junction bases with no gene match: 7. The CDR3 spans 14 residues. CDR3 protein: CASSGTGARGELFF. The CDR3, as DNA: TGTGCCAGCAGCGGCACAGGGGCTCGCGGGGAGCTGTTTTTT.

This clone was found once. In DNA form, the CDR3 reads TGTGCCAGCAGTCCACGACAGGGCGGGGCAGATACGCAGTATTTT. It is translated as CASSPRQGGADTQYF. The J gene is TRBJ2-3, the V gene TRBV2, with D perhaps TRBD1 (7 bases). V gave up 5 bases and J gave up 4 bases, with 16 bases separating them. The CDR3 has 15 amino acids. Germline values: CDR1 SNHLY, CDR2 FYNNEI.

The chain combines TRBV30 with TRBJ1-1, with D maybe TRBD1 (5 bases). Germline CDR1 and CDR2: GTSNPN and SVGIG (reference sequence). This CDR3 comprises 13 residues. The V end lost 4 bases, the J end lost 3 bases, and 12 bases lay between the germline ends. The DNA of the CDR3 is TGTGCCTGGACCACGCAGGGTTACACTGAAGCTTTCTTT. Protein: CAWTTQGYTEAFF.

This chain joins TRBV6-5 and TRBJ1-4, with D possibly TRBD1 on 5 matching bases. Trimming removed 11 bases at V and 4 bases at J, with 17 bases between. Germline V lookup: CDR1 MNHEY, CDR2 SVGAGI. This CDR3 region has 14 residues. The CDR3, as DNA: TGTGCCCTCAACCCAGGGAGGGGTAATGAAAAACTGTTTTTT. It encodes CALNPGRGNEKLFF.

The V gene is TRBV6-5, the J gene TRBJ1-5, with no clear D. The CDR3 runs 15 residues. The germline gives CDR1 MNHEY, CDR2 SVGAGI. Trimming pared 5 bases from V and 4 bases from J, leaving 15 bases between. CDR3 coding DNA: TGTGCCAGCAGTCGCACCTGGCAGTTGAATCAGCCCCAGCATTTT. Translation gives CASSRTWQLNQPQHF.

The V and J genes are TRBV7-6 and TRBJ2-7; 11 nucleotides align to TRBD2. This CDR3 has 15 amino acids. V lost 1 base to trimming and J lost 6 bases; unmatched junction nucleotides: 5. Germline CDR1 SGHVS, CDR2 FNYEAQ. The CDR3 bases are TGTGCCAGCAGCTTAGAGGCTAGCGGGAGGAGCGAGCAGTACTTC. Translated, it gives CASSLEASGRSEQYF.

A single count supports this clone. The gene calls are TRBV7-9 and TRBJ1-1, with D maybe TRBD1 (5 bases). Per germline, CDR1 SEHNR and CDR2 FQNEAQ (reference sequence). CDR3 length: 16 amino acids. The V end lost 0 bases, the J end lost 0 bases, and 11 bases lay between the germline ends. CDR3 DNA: TGTGCCAGCAGCTTAGCTGGGGCAGGGCTGAACACTGAAGCTTTCTTT. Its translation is CASSLAGAGLNTEAFF. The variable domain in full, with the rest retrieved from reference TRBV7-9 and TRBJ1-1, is DTGVSQNPRHKITKRGQNVTFRCDPISEHNRLYWYRQTLGQGPEFLTYFQNEAQLEKSRLLSDRFSAERPKGSFSTLEIQRTEQGDSAMYLCASSLAGAGLNTEAFFGQGTRLTVV.

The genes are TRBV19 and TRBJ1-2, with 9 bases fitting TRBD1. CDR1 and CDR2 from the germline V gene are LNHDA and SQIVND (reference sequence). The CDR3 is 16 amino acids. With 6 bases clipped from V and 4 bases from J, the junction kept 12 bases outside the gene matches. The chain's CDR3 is CASSSTGTGPIYGYTF. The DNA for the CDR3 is TGTGCCAGTAGCTCCACCGGGACAGGGCCAATCTATGGCTACACCTTC.

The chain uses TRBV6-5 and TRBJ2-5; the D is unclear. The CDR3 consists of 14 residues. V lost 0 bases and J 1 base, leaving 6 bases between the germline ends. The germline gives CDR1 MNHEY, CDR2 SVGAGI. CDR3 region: CASSYSQVQETQYF. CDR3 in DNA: TGTGCCAGCAGTTACTCCCAGGTCCAAGAGACCCAGTACTTC.

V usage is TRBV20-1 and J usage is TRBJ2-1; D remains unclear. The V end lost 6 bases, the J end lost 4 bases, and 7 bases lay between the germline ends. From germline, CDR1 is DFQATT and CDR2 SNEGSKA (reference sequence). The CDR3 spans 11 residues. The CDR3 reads CSAQIYNEQFF. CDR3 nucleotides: TGCAGTGCCCAGATTTACAATGAGCAGTTCTTC.

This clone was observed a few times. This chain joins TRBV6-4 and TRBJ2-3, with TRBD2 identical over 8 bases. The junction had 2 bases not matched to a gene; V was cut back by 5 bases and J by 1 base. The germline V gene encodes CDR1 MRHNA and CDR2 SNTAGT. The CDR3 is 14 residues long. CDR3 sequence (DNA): TGTGCCAGCAGTCGAGCGGGAGGCACAGATACGCAGTATTTT. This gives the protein CASSRAGGTDTQYF.

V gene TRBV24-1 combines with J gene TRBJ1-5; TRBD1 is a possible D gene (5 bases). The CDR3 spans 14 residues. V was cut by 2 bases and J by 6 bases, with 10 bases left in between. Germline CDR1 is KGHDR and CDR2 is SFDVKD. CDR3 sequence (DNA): TGTGCCACCAGTGATTCAGGGTTCGCTCAGCCCCAGCATTTT. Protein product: CATSDSGFAQPQHF.

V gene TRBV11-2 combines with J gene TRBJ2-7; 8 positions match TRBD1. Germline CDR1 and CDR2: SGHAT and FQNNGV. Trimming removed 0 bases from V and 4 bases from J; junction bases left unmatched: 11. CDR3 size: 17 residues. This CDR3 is CASSLDGQGYGWYEQYF. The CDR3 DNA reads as TGTGCCAGCAGCTTAGATGGACAGGGTTACGGTTGGTACGAGCAGTACTTC.

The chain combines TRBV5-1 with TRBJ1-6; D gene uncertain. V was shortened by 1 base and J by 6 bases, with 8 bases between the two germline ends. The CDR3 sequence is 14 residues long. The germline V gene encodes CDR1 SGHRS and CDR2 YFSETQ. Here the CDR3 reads CASSLTGVNSPLHF. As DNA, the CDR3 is TGCGCCAGCAGCTTGACGGGAGTTAATTCACCCCTCCACTTT.

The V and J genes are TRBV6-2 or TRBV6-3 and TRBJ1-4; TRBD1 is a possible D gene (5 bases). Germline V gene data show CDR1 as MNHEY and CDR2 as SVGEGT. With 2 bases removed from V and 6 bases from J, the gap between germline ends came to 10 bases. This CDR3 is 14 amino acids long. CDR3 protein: CASSYQGLDEKLFF. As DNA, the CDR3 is TGTGCCAGCAGTTACCAGGGTTTGGATGAAAAACTGTTTTTT.

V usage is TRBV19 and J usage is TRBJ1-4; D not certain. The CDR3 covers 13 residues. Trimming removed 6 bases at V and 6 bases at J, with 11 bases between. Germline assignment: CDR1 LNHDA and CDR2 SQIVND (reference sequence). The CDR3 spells CASSRRIDEKLFF. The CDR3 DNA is TGTGCCAGTAGCCGCAGGATAGATGAAAAACTGTTTTTT.

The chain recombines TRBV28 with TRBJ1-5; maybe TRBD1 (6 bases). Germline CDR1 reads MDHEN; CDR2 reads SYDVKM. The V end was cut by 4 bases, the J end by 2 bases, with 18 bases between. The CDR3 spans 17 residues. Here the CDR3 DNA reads TGTGCCAGCAGTTCAGCGGGGGCCGGCTCGGGCAATCAGCCCCAGCATTTT. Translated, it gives CASSSAGAGSGNQPQHF.

CDR3 DNA sequence: TGCGCCAGCAGCTGGGCGGGAGGCTGGGATGAAAAACTGTTTTTT. Translation gives CASSWAGGWDEKLFF. This chain joins TRBV5-1 and TRBJ1-4; no clear D. The CDR3 consists of 15 residues. Trimming cost V 3 bases and J 6 bases, with 15 bases left between them. Germline V lookup: CDR1 SGHRS, CDR2 YFSETQ. Based on the CDR3 plus reference TRBV5-1 and TRBJ1-4, the full variable domain is KAGVTQTPRYLIKTRGQQVTLSCSPISGHRSVSWYQQTPGQGLQFLFEYFSETQRNKGNFPGRFSGRQFSNSRSEMNVSTLELGDSALYLCASSWAGGWDEKLFFGSGTQLSVL.

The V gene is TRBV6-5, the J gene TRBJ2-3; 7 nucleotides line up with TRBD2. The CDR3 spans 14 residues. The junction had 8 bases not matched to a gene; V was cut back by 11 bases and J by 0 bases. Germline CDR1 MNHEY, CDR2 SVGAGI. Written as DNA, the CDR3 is TGTGCCGGGGGAGGGTCCTCAAGCACAGATACGCAGTATTTT. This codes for CAGGGSSSTDTQYF.

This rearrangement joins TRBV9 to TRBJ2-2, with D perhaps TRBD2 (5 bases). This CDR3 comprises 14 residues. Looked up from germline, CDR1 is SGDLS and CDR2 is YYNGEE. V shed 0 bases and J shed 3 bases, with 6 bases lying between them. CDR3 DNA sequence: TGTGCCAGCAGCGTAGAGGGAGACACCGGGGAGCTGTTTTTT. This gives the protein CASSVEGDTGELFF.

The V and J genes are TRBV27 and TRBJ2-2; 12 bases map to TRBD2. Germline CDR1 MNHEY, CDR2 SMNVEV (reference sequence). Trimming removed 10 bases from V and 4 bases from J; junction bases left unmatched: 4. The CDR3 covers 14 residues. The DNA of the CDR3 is TGTGCCATCGGACTAGCGGGGCCCACCGGGGAGCTGTTTTTT. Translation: CAIGLAGPTGELFF.

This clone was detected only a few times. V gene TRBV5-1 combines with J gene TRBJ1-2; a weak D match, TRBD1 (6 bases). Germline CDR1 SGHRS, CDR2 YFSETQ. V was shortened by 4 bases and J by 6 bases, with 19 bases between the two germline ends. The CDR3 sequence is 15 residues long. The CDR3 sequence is CASSGFTGSVDGYTF. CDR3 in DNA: TGCGCCAGCAGCGGGTTCACAGGGTCGGTTGATGGCTACACCTTC.